A selection of T cell receptor beta chains follows, all from one sample in a study of blood T cell repertoires in COVID-19. TCRdb keeps only in-frame clones here, not all; method: immunoSEQ multiplex PCR. The data show 270,000 or so clones, roughly 89% seen once. Sequences were obtained from peripheral blood. The receptors were sampled from a woman aged 35 to 49 who had recovered from COVID-19. Both conserved end residues are part of each CDR3. The D gene is left open where the match is weak. Part of the rows lack a size; the others show once, few, many or a class for expanded clones.

TRBJ2-5	TRBD2	TRBV2	-	TGTGCCAGCAGTGAAGGGCTAGCGGGACGGGAGACCCAGTACTTC	CASSEGLAGRETQYF
TRBJ1-1	-	TRBV11-2	-	TGTGCCAGCAGCTTCGGTGGGAACACTGAAGCTTTCTTT	CASSFGGNTEAFF
TRBJ2-7	-	TRBV12-1	-	TGTGCCAGCAGCAAGAACATAGCGGGAACCGCCTACGAGCAGTACTTC	CASSKNIAGTAYEQYF
TRBJ1-4	-	TRBV30	-	TGTGCCTGGAGTGTACCCGGGGGAAGAGGGGAAAAACTGTTTTTT	CAWSVPGGRGEKLFF
TRBJ2-2	-	TRBV29-1	-	TGCAGCGTTCATCAGGGTGGCGGGGAGCTGTTTTTT	CSVHQGGGELFF
TRBJ2-2	TRBD1	TRBV24-1	-	TGTGCCACCAGTGATCCCCGGGACAGGGGATCGAACACCGGGGAGCTGTTTTTT	CATSDPRDRGSNTGELFF
TRBJ2-1	-	TRBV29-1	-	TGCAGCGTTTCTGAGTATTCCTACAATGAGCAGTTCTTC	CSVSEYSYNEQFF
TRBJ2-7	TRBD1	TRBV7-6	-	TGTGCCAGCAGCTTAGACAGGGGGCGCAGCTACGAGCAGTACTTC	CASSLDRGRSYEQYF
TRBJ2-6	TRBD1	TRBV18	-	TGTGCCAGCTCACCAACAGGGGCCGGCCTCTCTGGGGCCAACGTCCTGACTTTC	CASSPTGAGLSGANVLTF
TRBJ2-1	-	TRBV6-5	once	TGTGCCATCCGACGGGGAGCCCCCTACAATGAGCAGTTCTTC	CAIRRGAPYNEQFF
TRBJ2-2	-	TRBV7-9	-	TGTGCCAGCAGCTTAGACACAGGGATAACCGGGGAGCTGTTTTTT	CASSLDTGITGELFF
TRBJ2-7	TRBD1	TRBV14	-	TGTGCCAGCAGCCAAGAATGGGACAGGATCTACTACGAGCAGTACTTC	CASSQEWDRIYYEQYF
TRBJ1-1	-	TRBV6-5	once	TGTGCCAGCAGTTACACCAGGGTTACTGAAGCTTTCTTT	CASSYTRVTEAFF
TRBJ1-4	TRBD1	TRBV18	-	TGTGCCAGCTCACCACGTGGGATAGGACAGGGAGAGGAAAAACTGTTTTTT	CASSPRGIGQGEEKLFF
TRBJ1-6	-	TRBV16	once	TGTGCCAGCAGCACCAGACAGAGCTCCTATAATTCACCCCTCCACTTT	CASSTRQSSYNSPLHF
TRBJ2-2	-	TRBV5-1	-	TGCGCCAGCAGCTGGGGGGCTAGCGGTTTGAACACCGGGGAGCTGTTTTTT	CASSWGASGLNTGELFF
TRBJ2-1	TRBD2	TRBV6-2/TRBV6-3	-	TGTGCCAGCAGTTACCCCAAGACTAGCGGGTTTACTCCCGCCTACAATGAGCAGTTCTTC	CASSYPKTSGFTPAYNEQFF
TRBJ2-1	-	TRBV30	-	TGTGCCTGGACACGTGGGCCCTACAATGAGCAGTTCTTC	CAWTRGPYNEQFF
TRBJ1-4	TRBD1	TRBV12-3/TRBV12-4	-	TGTGCCAGCAGTGGGACAGGGGGGGAAAAACTGTTTTTT	CASSGTGGEKLFF
TRBJ2-2	TRBD2	TRBV30	-	TGTGCCTGGAGACCGGGAGGGAACACCGGGGAGCTGTTTTTT	CAWRPGGNTGELFF
TRBJ2-7	-	TRBV11-3	-	TGTGCCAGCAGCCGAGGTAGGGAGCAGTACTTC	CASSRGREQYF
TRBJ1-5	TRBD1	TRBV27	-	TGTGCCAGCAGTCCGTGGCTTGCAGGGGGCAGCAATCAGCCCCAGCATTTT	CASSPWLAGGSNQPQHF
TRBJ2-6	-	TRBV7-6	-	TGTGCCAGCAGCGCCGCGACAGCCAGCTCTGGGGCCAACGTCCTGACTTTC	CASSAATASSGANVLTF
TRBJ2-7	TRBD1	TRBV28	-	TGTGCCAGCAGTTCTCGGGGGACAGGGGGCGAAAGGTACGAGCAGTACTTC	CASSSRGTGGERYEQYF
TRBJ2-7	TRBD2	TRBV3-1/TRBV3-2	-	TGTGCCAGCAGCCCGGGACTAGCGGGAGCCGAGCAGTACTTC	CASSPGLAGAEQYF
TRBJ2-3	TRBD1	TRBV2	-	TGTGCCACCCAGAGCGAGACAGGGTCAGATACGCAGTATTTT	CATQSETGSDTQYF
TRBJ2-1	TRBD2	TRBV5-5	-	TGTGCCAGCAGCTTTCTCGGACTAGCGGGAGGGCGTAGCAATGAGCAGTTCTTC	CASSFLGLAGGRSNEQFF
TRBJ2-3	TRBD2	TRBV19	-	TGTGCCAGTACCTCTAGCGGGGTTAGCACAGATACGCAGTATTTT	CASTSSGVSTDTQYF
TRBJ2-5	TRBD1	TRBV10-2	-	TGCGCCAGCAGCCGCGACAGGGTGGGAGAGACCCAGTACTTC	CASSRDRVGETQYF
TRBJ2-2	-	TRBV5-4	-	TGTGCCAGCAGCCGAAACAAGAACACCGGGGAGCTGTTTTTT	CASSRNKNTGELFF
TRBJ2-2	TRBD2	TRBV11-2	-	TGTGCCAGCAGCAAAGGGACTAGCGAATACACCGGGGAGCTGTTTTTT	CASSKGTSEYTGELFF
TRBJ2-7	-	TRBV29-1	-	TGCAGCGTTTCTAAAAACTACCCCTCCTACGAGCAGTACTTC	CSVSKNYPSYEQYF
TRBJ2-3	TRBD2	TRBV2	-	TGTGCCAGCAGTTGGACTAGCGGGATCACAGATACGCAGTATTTT	CASSWTSGITDTQYF
TRBJ2-7	-	TRBV6-6	once	TGTGCCAGCAGTTACCCCCCATCCTACGAGCAGTACTTC	CASSYPPSYEQYF
TRBJ2-5	TRBD2	TRBV7-2	-	TGTGCCAGCAGCTCCCGTAGCGGGACGGAGACCCAGTACTTC	CASSSRSGTETQYF
TRBJ1-1	-	TRBV9	-	TGTGCCAGCAGCGTAGGGCTCTCGGGGGGCACAGAGGACACTGAAGCTTTCTTT	CASSVGLSGGTEDTEAFF
TRBJ1-6	TRBD1	TRBV4-2	-	TGTGCCAGCAGCCAAGGCCACACAGGGGTTTCACCCCTCCACTTT	CASSQGHTGVSPLHF
TRBJ2-6	-	TRBV21-1	-	TGTGCCAGCAGCAAAGGCCGCGGGGTTTGGGCCAACGTCCTGACTTTC	CASSKGRGVWANVLTF
TRBJ2-2	TRBD1	TRBV5-4	-	TGTGCCAGCAGACCGGGGGGGACAGGGGGCGCCGGCGGGGAGCTGTTTTTT	CASRPGGTGGAGGELFF
TRBJ2-7	TRBD1	TRBV30	-	TGTGCCTGGAAGGGACAGAAGTACGAGCAGTACTTC	CAWKGQKYEQYF
TRBJ2-1	-	TRBV14	-	TGTGCCAGCAGCCAAGGCTTCAGCGTCTCCTACAATGAGCAGTTCTTC	CASSQGFSVSYNEQFF